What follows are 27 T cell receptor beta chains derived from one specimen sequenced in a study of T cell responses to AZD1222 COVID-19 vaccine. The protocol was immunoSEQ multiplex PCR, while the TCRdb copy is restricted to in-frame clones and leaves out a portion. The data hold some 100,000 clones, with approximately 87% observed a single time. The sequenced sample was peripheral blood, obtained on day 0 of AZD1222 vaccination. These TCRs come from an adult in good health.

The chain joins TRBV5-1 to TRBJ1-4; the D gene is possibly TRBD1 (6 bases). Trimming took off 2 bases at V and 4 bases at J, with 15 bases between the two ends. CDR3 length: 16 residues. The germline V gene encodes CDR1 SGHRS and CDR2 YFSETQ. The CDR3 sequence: CASSFSVGQINEKLFF. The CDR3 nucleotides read TGCGCCAGCAGCTTCTCTGTTGGACAGATTAATGAAAAACTGTTTTTT.

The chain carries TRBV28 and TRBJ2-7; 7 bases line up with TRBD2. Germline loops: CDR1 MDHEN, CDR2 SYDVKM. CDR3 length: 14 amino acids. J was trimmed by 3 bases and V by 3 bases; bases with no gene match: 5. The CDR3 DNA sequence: TGTGCCAGCAGTTTGGTGGGGGGGGACTACGAGCAGTACTTC. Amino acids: CASSLVGGDYEQYF.

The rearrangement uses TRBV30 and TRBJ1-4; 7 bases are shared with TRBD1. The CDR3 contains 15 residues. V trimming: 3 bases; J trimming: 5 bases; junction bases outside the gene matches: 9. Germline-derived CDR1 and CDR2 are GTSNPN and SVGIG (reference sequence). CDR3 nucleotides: TGTGCCTGGAGCGGGCCGGGACAGATCAATGAAAAACTGTTTTTT. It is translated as CAWSGPGQINEKLFF. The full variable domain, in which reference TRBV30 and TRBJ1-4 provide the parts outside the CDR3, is SQTIHQWPATLVQPVGSPLSLECTVEGTSNPNLYWYRQAAGRGLQLLFYSVGIGQISSEVPQNLSASRPQDRQFILSSKKLLLSDSGFYLCAWSGPGQINEKLFFGSGTQLSVL.

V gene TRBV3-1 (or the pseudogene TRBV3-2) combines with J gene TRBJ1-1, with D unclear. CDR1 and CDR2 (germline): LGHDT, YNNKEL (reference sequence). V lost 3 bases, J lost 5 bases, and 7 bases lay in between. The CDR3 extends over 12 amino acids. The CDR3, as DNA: TGTGCCAGCAGCCACGGGAGGACTGAAGCTTTCTTT. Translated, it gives CASSHGRTEAFF.

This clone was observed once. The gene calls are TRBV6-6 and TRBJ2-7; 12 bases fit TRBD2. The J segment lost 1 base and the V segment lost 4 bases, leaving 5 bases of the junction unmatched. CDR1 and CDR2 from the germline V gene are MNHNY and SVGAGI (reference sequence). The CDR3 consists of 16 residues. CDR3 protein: CASSSLGTSGSYEQYF. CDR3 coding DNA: TGTGCCAGCAGTTCTCTAGGGACTAGCGGGTCCTACGAGCAGTACTTC.

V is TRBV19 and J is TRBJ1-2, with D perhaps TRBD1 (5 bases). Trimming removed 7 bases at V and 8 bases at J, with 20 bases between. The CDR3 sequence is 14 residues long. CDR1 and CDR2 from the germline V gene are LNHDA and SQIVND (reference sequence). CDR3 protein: CASTPGTGFWGYTF. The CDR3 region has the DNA TGTGCCAGTACTCCCGGGACGGGCTTTTGGGGCTACACCTTC.

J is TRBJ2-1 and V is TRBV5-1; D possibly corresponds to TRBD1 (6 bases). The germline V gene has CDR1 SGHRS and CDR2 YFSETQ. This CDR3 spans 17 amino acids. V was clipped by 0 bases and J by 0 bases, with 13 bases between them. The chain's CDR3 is CASSLGRTASSYNEQFF. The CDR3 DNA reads TGCGCCAGCAGCTTGGGGCGGACAGCTAGCTCCTACAATGAGCAGTTCTTC. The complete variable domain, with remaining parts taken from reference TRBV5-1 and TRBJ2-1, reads KAGVTQTPRYLIKTRGQQVTLSCSPISGHRSVSWYQQTPGQGLQFLFEYFSETQRNKGNFPGRFSGRQFSNSRSEMNVSTLELGDSALYLCASSLGRTASSYNEQFFGPGTRLTVL.

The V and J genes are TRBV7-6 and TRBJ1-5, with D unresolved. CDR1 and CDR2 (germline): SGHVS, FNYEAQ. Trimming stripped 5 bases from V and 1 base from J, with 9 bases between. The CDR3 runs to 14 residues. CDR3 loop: CASSPGRSNQPQHF. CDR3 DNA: TGTGCCAGCAGCCCAGGACGGAGCAATCAGCCCCAGCATTTT. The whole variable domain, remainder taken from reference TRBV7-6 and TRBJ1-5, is GAGVSQSPRYKVTKRGQDVALRCDPISGHVSLYWYRQALGQGPEFLTYFNYEAQQDKSGLPNDRFSAERPEGSISTLTIQRTEQRDSAMYRCASSPGRSNQPQHFGDGTRLSIL.

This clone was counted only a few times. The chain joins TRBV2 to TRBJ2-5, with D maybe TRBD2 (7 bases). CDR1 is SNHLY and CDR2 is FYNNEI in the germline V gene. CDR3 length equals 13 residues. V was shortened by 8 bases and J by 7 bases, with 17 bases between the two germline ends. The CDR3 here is CASGAGGPVTQYF. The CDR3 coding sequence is TGTGCCAGCGGGGCCGGGGGGCCTGTGACCCAGTACTTC.

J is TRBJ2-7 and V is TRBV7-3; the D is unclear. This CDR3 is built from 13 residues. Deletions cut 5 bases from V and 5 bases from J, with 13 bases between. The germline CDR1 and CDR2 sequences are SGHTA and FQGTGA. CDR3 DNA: TGTGCCAGCAGCCAAAGTTCCAACCACGAGCAGTACTTC. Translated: CASSQSSNHEQYF.

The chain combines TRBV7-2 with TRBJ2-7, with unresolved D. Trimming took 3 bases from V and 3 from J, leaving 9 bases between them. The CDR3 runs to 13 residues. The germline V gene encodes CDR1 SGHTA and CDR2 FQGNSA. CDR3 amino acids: CASSLGSRYEQYF. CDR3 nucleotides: TGTGCCAGCAGCTTGGGTAGCCGCTACGAGCAGTACTTC.

The CDR3 loop is CASGYRATNEKLFF. CDR3 in DNA: TGTGCCAGCGGATACAGGGCAACTAATGAAAAACTGTTTTTT. The rearrangement links TRBV5-5 to TRBJ1-4, with D tentatively TRBD1 (6 bases). Germline lookup yields CDR1 SGHKS and CDR2 YYEKEE (reference sequence). This CDR3 contains 14 residues. V was clipped by 7 bases and J by 0 bases, with 10 bases between them.

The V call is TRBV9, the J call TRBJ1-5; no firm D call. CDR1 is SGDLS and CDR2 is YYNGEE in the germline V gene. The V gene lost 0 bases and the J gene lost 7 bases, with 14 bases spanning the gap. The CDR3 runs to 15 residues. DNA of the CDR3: TGTGCCAGCAGCGTAGACTTTTCTTTGGGGCAGCCCCAGCATTTT. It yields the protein CASSVDFSLGQPQHF.

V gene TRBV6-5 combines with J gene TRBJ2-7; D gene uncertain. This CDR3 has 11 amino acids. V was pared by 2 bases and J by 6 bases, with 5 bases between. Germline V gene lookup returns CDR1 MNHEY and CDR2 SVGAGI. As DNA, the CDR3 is TGTGCCAGCAGTTACAGGGCCGAGCAGTACTTC. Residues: CASSYRAEQYF.

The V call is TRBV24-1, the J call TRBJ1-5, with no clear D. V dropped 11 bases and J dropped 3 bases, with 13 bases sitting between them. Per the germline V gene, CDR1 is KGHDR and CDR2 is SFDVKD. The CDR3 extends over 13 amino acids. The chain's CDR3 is CASVTQLNQPQHF. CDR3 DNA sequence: TGTGCCAGCGTAACTCAGCTCAATCAGCCCCAGCATTTT.

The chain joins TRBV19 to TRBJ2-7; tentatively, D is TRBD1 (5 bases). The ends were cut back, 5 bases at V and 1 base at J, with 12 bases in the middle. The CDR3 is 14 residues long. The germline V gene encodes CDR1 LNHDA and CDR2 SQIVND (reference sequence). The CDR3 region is CASSLQGGSYEQYF. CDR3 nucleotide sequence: TGTGCCAGTAGTCTCCAGGGCGGATCCTACGAGCAGTACTTC. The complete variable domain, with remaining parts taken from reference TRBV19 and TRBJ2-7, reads DGGITQSPKYLFRKEGQNVTLSCEQNLNHDAMYWYRQDPGQGLRLIYYSQIVNDFQKGDIAEGYSVSREKKESFPLTVTSAQKNPTAFYLCASSLQGGSYEQYFGPGTRLTVT.

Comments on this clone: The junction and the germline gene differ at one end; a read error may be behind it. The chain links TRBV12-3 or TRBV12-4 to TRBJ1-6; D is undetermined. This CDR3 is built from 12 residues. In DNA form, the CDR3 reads TGTGCCAGCAGGACTACTAATTCACTCCTCCACTTT. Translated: CASRTTNSLLHF.

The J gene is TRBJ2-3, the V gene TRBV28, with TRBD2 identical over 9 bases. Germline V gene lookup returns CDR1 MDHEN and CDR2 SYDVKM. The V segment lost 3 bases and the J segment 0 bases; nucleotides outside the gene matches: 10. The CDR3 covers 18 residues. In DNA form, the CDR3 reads TGTGCCAGCAGTTTCCCCCTCGGGCTAGCGGGGAGCACAGATACGCAGTATTTT. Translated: CASSFPLGLAGSTDTQYF. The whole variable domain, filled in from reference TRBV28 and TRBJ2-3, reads DVKVTQSSRYLVKRTGEKVFLECVQDMDHENMFWYRQDPGLGLRLIYFSYDVKMKEKGDIPEGYSVSREKKERFSLILESASTNQTSMYLCASSFPLGLAGSTDTQYFGPGTRLTVL.

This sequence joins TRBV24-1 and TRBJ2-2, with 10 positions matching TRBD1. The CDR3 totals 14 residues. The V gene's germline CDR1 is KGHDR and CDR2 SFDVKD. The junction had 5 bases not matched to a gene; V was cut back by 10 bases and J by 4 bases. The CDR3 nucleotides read TGTGCCACGCGAGGGACAGGGGCCACCGGGGAGCTGTTTTTT. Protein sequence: CATRGTGATGELFF.

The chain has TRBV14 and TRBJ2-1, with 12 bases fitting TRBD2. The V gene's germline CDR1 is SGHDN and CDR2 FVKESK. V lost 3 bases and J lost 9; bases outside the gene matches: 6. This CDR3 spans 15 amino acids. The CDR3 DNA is TGTGCCAGCAGCCAGACTAGCGGGGGAGGATTTGAGCAGTTCTTC. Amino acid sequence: CASSQTSGGGFEQFF.

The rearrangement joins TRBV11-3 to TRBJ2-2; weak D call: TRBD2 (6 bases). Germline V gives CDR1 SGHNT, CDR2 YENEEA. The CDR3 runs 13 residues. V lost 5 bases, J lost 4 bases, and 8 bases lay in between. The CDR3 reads CASSKAGTGELFF. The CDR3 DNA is TGTGCCAGCAGCAAAGCGGGCACCGGGGAGCTGTTTTTT.

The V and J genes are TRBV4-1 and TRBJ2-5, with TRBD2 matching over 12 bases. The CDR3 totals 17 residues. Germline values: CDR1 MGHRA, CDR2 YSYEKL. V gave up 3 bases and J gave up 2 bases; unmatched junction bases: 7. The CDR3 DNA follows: TGCGCCAGCAGCCACGGGACTAGCGGGCCCCTACAAGAGACCCAGTACTTC. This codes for CASSHGTSGPLQETQYF.

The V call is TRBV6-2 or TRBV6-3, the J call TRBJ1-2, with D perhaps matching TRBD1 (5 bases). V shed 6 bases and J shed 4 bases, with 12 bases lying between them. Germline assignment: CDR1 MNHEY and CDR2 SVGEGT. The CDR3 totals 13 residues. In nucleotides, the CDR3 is TGTGCCAGCAGCCGAGACAGACCCTATGGCTACACCTTC. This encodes CASSRDRPYGYTF.

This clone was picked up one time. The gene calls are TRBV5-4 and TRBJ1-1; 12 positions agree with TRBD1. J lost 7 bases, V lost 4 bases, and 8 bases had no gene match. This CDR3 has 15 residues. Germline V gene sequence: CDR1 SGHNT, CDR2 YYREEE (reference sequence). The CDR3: CASSQGTGGRYEAFF. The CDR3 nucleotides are TGTGCCAGCAGCCAAGGGACAGGGGGCCGGTATGAAGCTTTCTTT.

CDR3 amino acids: CASSPYGAGNEEQYF. The CDR3 DNA reads as TGTGCCAGCTCACCGTATGGGGCTGGGAACGAAGAGCAGTACTTC. This chain joins TRBV18 and TRBJ2-7, with D perhaps matching TRBD1 (5 bases). V was shortened by 3 bases and J by 7 bases, with 19 bases between the two germline ends. The germline V gene has CDR1 KGHSH and CDR2 LQKENI. The CDR3 is made up of 15 amino acids.

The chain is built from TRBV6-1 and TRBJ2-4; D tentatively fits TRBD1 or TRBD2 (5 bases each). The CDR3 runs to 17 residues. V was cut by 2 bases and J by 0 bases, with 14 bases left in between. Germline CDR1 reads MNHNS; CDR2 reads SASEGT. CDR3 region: CASSESLGAIAKNIQYF. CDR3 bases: TGTGCCAGCAGTGAATCGCTCGGGGCCATAGCCAAAAACATTCAGTACTTC.

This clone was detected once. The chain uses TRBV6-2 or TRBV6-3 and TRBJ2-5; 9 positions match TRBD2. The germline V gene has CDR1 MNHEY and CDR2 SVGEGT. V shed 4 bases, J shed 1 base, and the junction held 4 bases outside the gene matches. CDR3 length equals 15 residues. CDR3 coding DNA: TGTGCCAGCAGTTTCATGGGACTAGCCCAAGAGACCCAGTACTTC. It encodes CASSFMGLAQETQYF.